This T cell receptor (beta chain) was recovered during a study of blood T cell repertoires in COVID-19. For the study at large: COVID-19 samples collected from the United States, Italy and Spain covered acute and convalescent phases. The analysed material was cDNA or gDNA that came from T cells, B-cell-depleted T cells, or PBMCs.

TCRdb's copy holds only in-frame clones and misses some; the assay was immunoSEQ multiplex PCR. Of around 130,000 clones in the sample, about 83% were seen once. Adults between about 18 and 89 years of age took part from about 24 US areas. CDR1 ENHRY and CDR2 SYGVKD come from the germline V gene. CDR3 length: 15 residues. Deletions cut 10 bases from V and 0 bases from J, with 17 bases between. The sample consisted of PBMCs or T cells enriched from blood (not recorded which). V and J are TRBV10-3 and TRBJ2-3, with a weak D call TRBD2 (5 bases). This sequence originates from a woman aged 45-60 years with acute COVID-19. DNA of the CDR3: TGTGCCACCGGGCGGCTAGCAGTTAGCACAGATACGCAGTATTTT. This sequence encodes CATGRLAVSTDTQYF.